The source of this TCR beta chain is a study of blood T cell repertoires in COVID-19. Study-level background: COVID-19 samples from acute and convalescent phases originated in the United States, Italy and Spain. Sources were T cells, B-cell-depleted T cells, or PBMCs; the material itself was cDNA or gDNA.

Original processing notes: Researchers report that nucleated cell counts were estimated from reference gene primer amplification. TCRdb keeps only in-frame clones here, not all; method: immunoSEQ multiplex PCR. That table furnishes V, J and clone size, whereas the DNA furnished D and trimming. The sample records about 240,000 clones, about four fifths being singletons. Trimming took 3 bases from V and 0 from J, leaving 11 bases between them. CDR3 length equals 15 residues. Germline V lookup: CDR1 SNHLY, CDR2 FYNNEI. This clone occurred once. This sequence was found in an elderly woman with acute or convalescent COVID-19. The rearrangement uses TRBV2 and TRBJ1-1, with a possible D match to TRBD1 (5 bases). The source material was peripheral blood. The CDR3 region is CASSDEQVMNTEAFF. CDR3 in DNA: TGTGCCAGCAGTGACGAACAGGTCATGAACACTGAAGCTTTCTTT.